The entry below describes one TCR beta chain. What it binds is unknown. Using a J-beta primer mix together with a sample-barcoded 5' primer, a second PCR was run for roughly 6 to 11 cycles. Each CDR3 protein is one row after TCRdb ran MiXCR on the 5' RACE reads. The table shows roughly 800,000 distinct CDR3 sequences, with 30% to 45% occurring only once. The source of the sample is a study of blood T cells in healthy people across ages. The CDR3 has 14 amino acids. Per the germline V gene, CDR1 is LGHDT and CDR2 is YNNKEL (reference sequence). Study-level findings and limits: Researchers deemed the diversity estimates from one million T cells underestimates.

The clonotype originates from a man between 18 and 35 years old in good health. The chain couples TRBV3-1 to TRBJ2-5; 10 nucleotides align to TRBD2. Gene TRBJ2-7 matches the end of the DNA better, so the J call may be wrong. Sequenced sample: blood. CDR3 DNA: TGTGCCAGCAGCCAGCGGACTAGCGGAGACGAGCAGTACTTC. This encodes CASSQRTSGDEQYF.